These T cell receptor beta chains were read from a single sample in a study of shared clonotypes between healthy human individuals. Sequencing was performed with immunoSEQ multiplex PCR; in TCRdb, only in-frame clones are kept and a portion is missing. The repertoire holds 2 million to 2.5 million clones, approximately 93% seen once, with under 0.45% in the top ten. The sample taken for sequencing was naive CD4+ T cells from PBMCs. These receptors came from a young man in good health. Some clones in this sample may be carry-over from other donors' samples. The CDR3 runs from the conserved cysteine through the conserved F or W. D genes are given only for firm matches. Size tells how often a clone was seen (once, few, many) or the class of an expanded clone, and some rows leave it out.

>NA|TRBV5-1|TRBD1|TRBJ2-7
TGCGCCAGCAGCCTGAGGACAGGCAGTTGGTACGAGCAGTACTTC
CASSLRTGSWYEQYF
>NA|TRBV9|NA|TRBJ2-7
TGTGCCAGCAGCCCAGGGTACGGAGAAGGCTACGAGCAGTACTTC
CASSPGYGEGYEQYF
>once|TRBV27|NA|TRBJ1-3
TGTGCCAGCAGTCCACACTCTGGAAACACCATATATTTT
CASSPHSGNTIYF
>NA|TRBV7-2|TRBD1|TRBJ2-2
TGTGCCAGCAGTTCTGGACAGGGGAGGACCGGGGAGCTGTTTTTT
CASSSGQGRTGELFF
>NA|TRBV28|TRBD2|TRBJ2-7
TGTGCCAGCAGTTTACGGACTAGCGGGTCCTACGAGCAGTACTTC
CASSLRTSGSYEQYF
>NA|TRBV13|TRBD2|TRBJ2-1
TGTGCCAGCAGCCTCCCTAGGACTAGCGCGGCCTGGAGAGGGGATGAGCAGTTCTTC
CASSLPRTSAAWRGDEQFF
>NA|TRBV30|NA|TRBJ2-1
TGTGCCTGGAGTCCTACCTACAATGAGCAGTTCTTC
CAWSPTYNEQFF
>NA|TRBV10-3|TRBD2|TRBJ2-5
TGTGCCACCCGGGGGGAGACCCCCGAGACCCAGTACTTC
CATRGETPETQYF
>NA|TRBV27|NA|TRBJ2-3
TGTGCCAGCAGTTTATGGGGACGAGATACGCAGTATTTT
CASSLWGRDTQYF
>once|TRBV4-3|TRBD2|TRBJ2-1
TGCGCCAGCAGCCTGTTGCCTAGCGGGAGCCCTGGCAATGAGCAGTTCTTC
CASSLLPSGSPGNEQFF
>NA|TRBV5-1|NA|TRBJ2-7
TGCGCCAGCAGCTTTTCCAACGAGCAGTACTTC
CASSFSNEQYF
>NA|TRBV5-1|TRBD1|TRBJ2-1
TGCGCCAGCAGCCCTGGACAGGCGGGTGAGCAGTTCTTC
CASSPGQAGEQFF
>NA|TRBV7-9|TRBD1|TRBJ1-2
TGTGCCAGCAGCCCCCCGGACAGGGTATATGGCTACACCTTC
CASSPPDRVYGYTF
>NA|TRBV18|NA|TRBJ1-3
TGTGCCAGCTCACCCCCGAGCGAACAGACGAACACCATATATTTT
CASSPPSEQTNTIYF
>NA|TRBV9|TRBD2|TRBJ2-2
TGTGCCAGCAGCGTAGGGTCGAGCGGGGCGGACGGGGAGCTGTTTTTT
CASSVGSSGADGELFF
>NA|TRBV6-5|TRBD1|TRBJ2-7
TGTGCCAGCAGTACGCGGACAGGGGTCTACGAGCAGTACTTC
CASSTRTGVYEQYF
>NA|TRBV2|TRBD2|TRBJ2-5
TGTGCCAGCAGTCCGAGCGGGATTGTGGGGGAGACCCAGTACTTC
CASSPSGIVGETQYF
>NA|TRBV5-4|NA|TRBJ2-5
TGTGCCAGCAGCTTGGTTGCGGGAAGTAGGGAGACCCAGTACTTC
CASSLVAGSRETQYF
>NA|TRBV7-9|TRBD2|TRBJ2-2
TGTGCCAGCAGTCAAACCTTAGGACTAGCGGGAACCGGGGAGCTGTTTTTT
CASSQTLGLAGTGELFF
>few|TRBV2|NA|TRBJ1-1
TGTGCCAGCAGCCTATCGGCAGCGAACACTGAAGCTTTCTTT
CASSLSAANTEAFF
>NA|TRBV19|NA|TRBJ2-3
TGTGCCAGTAGTACCCCAAGCGCGTCAGATACGCAGTATTTT
CASSTPSASDTQYF
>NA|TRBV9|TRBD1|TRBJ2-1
TGTGCCAGCAGCGTAGCGGGACAGACGTTTGGGAGCAATGAGCAGTTCTTC
CASSVAGQTFGSNEQFF
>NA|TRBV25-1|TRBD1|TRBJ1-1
TGTGCCAGCAACGAAAGGGGGCGGACTGAAGCTTTCTTT
CASNERGRTEAFF
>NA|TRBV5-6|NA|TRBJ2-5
TGTGCCAGCAGCTTAAGGGTAAGGCCCGAAGAGACCCAGTACTTC
CASSLRVRPEETQYF
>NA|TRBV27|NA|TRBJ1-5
TGTGCCAGCAGTTTCGTGTGGGGTGGGGGTCAGCCCCAGCATTTT
CASSFVWGGGQPQHF
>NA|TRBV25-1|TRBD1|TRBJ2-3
TGTGCCAGCAGTGAATATCGAGGGACAGGGACAGATACGCAGTATTTT
CASSEYRGTGTDTQYF